This T cell receptor (beta chain) appears in the sequencing data of a study of cytotoxic CD8 clonotypes in ibrutinib-treated CLL. Germline assignment: CDR1 LNHDA and CDR2 SQIVND (reference sequence). The V and J ends lost 5 bases and 5 bases, in that order; junction bases with no gene match: 9. The CDR3 runs to 16 residues. Study observations and caveats: Increased clonality at ibrutinib response gave way to a return toward baseline at progression.

TCR beta library input comprised about 1.9 micrograms of genomic DNA from cryopreserved PBMCs. In the case of this clone: Its antigen remains unidentified.

Clones were sequenced by immunoSEQ multiplex PCR, and TCRdb holds only the in-frame ones, with some missing. The data contain fewer than 400,000 clones, 67% of them singletons. The sequencing used PBMCs, collected after 36 months of ibrutinib treatment. This sequence joins TRBV19 and TRBJ2-7; 13 bases are shared with TRBD2. The clonotype comes from a human donor with chronic lymphocytic leukemia. The CDR3 DNA is TGTGCCAGTAGTCCCCGACTAGCGGGAGGCCCCCACGAGCAGTACTTC. It specifies CASSPRLAGGPHEQYF.